Reported below is one T cell receptor beta chain. The antigen remains unidentified. One end of the junction does not line up with germline, which may come from a read error. The data belong to a study of read filtering for tumor transcriptome and immune sequencing. Study-level points and caveats: The sorted CD138-negative fraction was a mixed bone marrow immune population, not purified T cells.

From around 440 ng of RNA, a library with molecular barcoded alpha/delta and beta/gamma adaptors was made. Using its own MiXCR run on the reads, TCRdb lists one record per CDR3 protein. This sample yields fewer than 25,000 distinct CDR3 sequences, of which about 20% are seen a single time; roughly half belongs to the top ten. The CDR3 is made up of 14 amino acids. Germline V gene sequence: CDR1 LNHDA, CDR2 SQIVND (reference sequence). The sequence was obtained from a donor over 35 with multiple myeloma. J is TRBJ2-2 and V is TRBV19; a possible D gene is TRBD2 (5 bases). The sequenced sample consisted of a population of CD138-negative cells sorted from bone marrow. DNA for the CDR3: TGTGCCAGTAGAAACCCAGGTTACACCGGGGAGCTGCCTTTT. Protein sequence: CASRNPGYTGELPF.